Listed below are T cell receptor beta chains from one sample, sequenced in a study of OX40 agonist ivuxolimab in advanced cancers. Clones were read by immunoSEQ multiplex PCR, and TCRdb kept only the in-frame ones, dropping some. The sample has some 66,000 clones, roughly 87% seen once. The sequenced sample was CD4+ or CD8+ T cells sorted from blood, obtained in a trial of the OX40 agonist ivuxolimab. The receptors were sampled from an adult with an advanced solid tumor such as melanoma, head and neck, liver or kidney cancer. CDR3s include the opening cysteine and the closing phenylalanine or tryptophan. D genes are given only for firm matches. Clone size, where shown, is once, few, many, or a class for clones that have expanded.

TRBJ1-1 | TRBV6-6 | - | - | CASSYRTALNTEAFF | TGTGCCAGCAGTTACAGGACAGCTTTGAACACTGAAGCTTTCTTT
TRBJ1-2 | TRBV6-5 | - | - | CASSYSPGNYGYTF | TGTGCCAGCAGTTACTCTCCAGGAAACTATGGCTACACCTTC
TRBJ2-7 | TRBV11-2 | - | - | CASSSAGVANEQYF | TGTGCCAGCAGCTCCGCCGGGGTGGCGAACGAGCAGTACTTC
TRBJ2-2 | TRBV13 | - | - | CASAQGLEGVTGELFF | TGTGCCAGTGCCCAAGGGTTAGAGGGGGTCACCGGGGAGCTGTTTTTT
TRBJ2-3 | TRBV4-2 | - | few | CASSQELLGTDTQYF | TGTGCCAGCAGCCAAGAATTACTAGGCACAGATACGCAGTATTTT
TRBJ2-7 | TRBV11-3 | - | once | CASSLEGQGGEQYF | TGTGCCAGCAGCTTAGAAGGACAGGGAGGGGAGCAGTACTTC
TRBJ2-2 | TRBV11-2 | TRBD1 | few | CASGGGTGRTGELFF | TGTGCCAGCGGCGGCGGGACAGGGCGAACCGGGGAGCTGTTTTTT
TRBJ1-2 | TRBV6-1 | - | - | CASSESYTLERYTF | TGTGCCAGCAGTGAAAGTTATACCCTAGAGCGCTACACCTTC
TRBJ2-1 | TRBV5-4 | - | once | CASRPSGGPYNEQFF | TGTGCCAGCAGACCAAGTGGGGGACCCTACAATGAGCAGTTCTTC
TRBJ2-5 | TRBV19 | - | - | CASSFSSETQYF | TGTGCCAGTAGTTTTTCGTCGGAGACCCAGTACTTC